The 7 T cell receptor beta chains presented below share a single source sample, sequenced in a study of cytomegalovirus exposure and HLA in healthy donors. Assay used: immunoSEQ multiplex PCR; TCRdb lists only in-frame clones, some missing. The table has about 79,000 clones, 93% seen once. The sequenced sample was PBMCs. The receptors originated from a woman in her 30s in good health and CMV-seronegative.

The V call is TRBV18, the J call TRBJ1-1, with TRBD1 as a possible D gene (5 bases). Trimming removed 3 bases at V and 1 base at J, with 15 bases between. The V gene's germline CDR1 is KGHSH and CDR2 LQKENI. This CDR3 contains 16 residues. The DNA of the CDR3 is TGTGCCAGCTCACCCCTTTGGGGCGAGAGGAACACTGAAGCTTTCTTT. It codes for CASSPLWGERNTEAFF.

The V and J genes are TRBV29-1 and TRBJ1-2, with D perhaps matching TRBD1 (6 bases). The germline V and J ends were trimmed by 6 bases and 7 bases, with 9 bases remaining between them. The CDR3 covers 10 residues. Germline CDR1 SQVTM, CDR2 ANQGSEA. The CDR3 sequence is CSVGTTGYTF. CDR3 bases: TGCAGCGTCGGGACAACTGGCTACACCTTC.

The chain uses TRBV25-1 and TRBJ2-5; 8 bases map to TRBD1. The V gene's germline CDR1 is MGHDK and CDR2 SYGVNS. V dropped 1 base and J dropped 5; count of bases not matched to a gene: 6. This CDR3 is 15 amino acids long. The CDR3: CASSELDRASETQYF. Here the CDR3 DNA reads TGTGCCAGCAGTGAATTGGACAGGGCGAGTGAGACCCAGTACTTC.

This clone was picked up one time. The rearrangement uses TRBV12-2 and TRBJ2-1; the DNA was not used to check the table's D call, TRBD2. TRBV12-2 is described as a pseudogene. The CDR3 sequence is 23 residues long. The CDR3 bases are TGTGCAAGTCGCCTTAGCAGTACGTTTTTCCGGACTAGCGGGGGGCCCTCCTACAATGAGCAGTTCTTC. It is translated as CASRLSSTFFRTSGGPSYNEQFF.

This clone appeared a single time. The rearrangement joins TRBV6-1 to TRBJ1-2; D may be TRBD1 (5 bases). Deletions cut 5 bases from V and 10 bases from J, with 17 bases between. Germline-derived CDR1 and CDR2 are MNHNS and SASEGT. CDR3 length equals 13 residues. CDR3 nucleotide sequence: TGTGCCAGCAGTCGAAGGGGCAGGGTTGACTACACCTTC. This encodes CASSRRGRVDYTF.

The chain is built from TRBV6-1 and TRBJ2-3; tentative D call: TRBD1 (6 bases). In germline, CDR1 is MNHNS, CDR2 SASEGT. This CDR3 has 17 residues. The V end was cut by 4 bases, the J end by 0 bases, with 17 bases between. The CDR3 DNA is TGTGCCAGCAGTGGCTCTTTGGGGGCGCTTAGCACAGATACGCAGTATTTT. It codes for CASSGSLGALSTDTQYF.

This chain uses TRBV4-3 with TRBJ1-2; D gene uncertain. Germline loops: CDR1 LGHNA, CDR2 YSLEER. Trimming pared 3 bases from V and 5 bases from J, leaving 22 bases between. CDR3 length: 17 residues. CDR3 coding DNA: TGCGCCAGCAGCCAGGAACTAAACGAGGCGGGAGGATATGGCTACACCTTC. This codes for CASSQELNEAGGYGYTF.